This T cell receptor (beta chain) was obtained from a study of blood T cell repertoires in COVID-19. The assay was immunoSEQ multiplex PCR, and TCRdb's table has in-frame clones only and misses some. This table holds about 220,000 clones, around 89% found once. Resolution of symptoms, clearance, or two negative PCRs was present in recovered Cohort 3 donors. Trimming took off 5 bases at V and 1 base at J, with 11 bases between the two ends. The CDR3 has 14 amino acids. Per the germline V gene, CDR1 is SGHVS and CDR2 is FNYEAQ. This chain connects TRBV7-6 to TRBJ1-1; tentative D call: TRBD1 (6 bases). The sample taken for sequencing was PBMCs or T cells enriched from blood (not recorded which). The sequence was collected from a young woman who had recovered from COVID-19. The CDR3 loop is CASSPGTQNTEAFF. The CDR3 DNA is TGTGCCAGCAGCCCCGGGACACAGAACACTGAAGCTTTCTTT.